This TCR beta chain stems from a study of shared clonotypes between healthy human individuals. As for the study in general: For every donor, three CD4 naive, three CD4 memory, two CD8 naive and one CD8 memory plates were used.

The assay was immunoSEQ multiplex PCR, and TCRdb's table has in-frame clones only and misses some. The data hold 850,000 to 1,200,000 clones, with roughly 80% observed a single time. With regard to this clone: Its antigen is undetermined.

General observations from the study: Tissue TCR repertoires likely differ from these blood-only repertoires. Generation probability values for non-shared clonotypes were lower than those for clonotypes shared by all four donors.

This TCR was recovered from a man aged 18 to 29 in good health. Sequenced: memory CD4+ T cells sorted from blood. Subset specified: CD45RA-negative fraction.

CDR3 in DNA: TGTGCCACCAGGATCTGGGACAGTATAATCAATTCACCCCTCCACTTT. Amino acids: CATRIWDSIINSPLHF. The V and J genes are TRBV15 and TRBJ1-6, with TRBD1 matching 7 bases. V gave up 6 bases and J gave up 7 bases; unmatched junction bases: 12. The CDR3 is made up of 16 amino acids. Germline lookup yields CDR1 LNHNV and CDR2 YYDKDF (reference sequence).